The clone carrying this T cell receptor (beta chain) was observed many times. Its matching antigen is unknown. Absence of ophthalmopathy within 18 months of follow-up defined stable hyperthyroidism. This sample was included in a study of Graves' ophthalmopathy and Graves' hyperthyroidism. Study findings and constraints: The blood repertoire also included most expanded thyroid clonotypes above 0.001 frequency.

The TCR beta CDR3 regions underwent amplification from RNA transcripts. First-round RT-PCR used HTBI primers; second-round multiplex PCR followed. From the multiplex PCR reads, TCRdb called clonotypes with MiXCR, one entry per CDR3 protein. The sample shows some 350,000 distinct CDR3 sequences, approximately 18% of them seen only once. This receptor was taken from an adult woman with stable Graves' hyperthyroidism. The specimen sequenced was peripheral blood.

CDR3 sequence: CASSYPTGRPGYTF. CDR3 nucleotides: TGTGCCAGCAGTTACCCCACAGGGCGTCCGGGCTACACCTTC. The chain recombines TRBV28 with TRBJ1-2; D might be TRBD1 (6 bases). V dropped 4 bases and J dropped 8 bases, with 17 bases sitting between them. Germline loops: CDR1 MDHEN, CDR2 SYDVKM. The CDR3 extends over 14 amino acids.